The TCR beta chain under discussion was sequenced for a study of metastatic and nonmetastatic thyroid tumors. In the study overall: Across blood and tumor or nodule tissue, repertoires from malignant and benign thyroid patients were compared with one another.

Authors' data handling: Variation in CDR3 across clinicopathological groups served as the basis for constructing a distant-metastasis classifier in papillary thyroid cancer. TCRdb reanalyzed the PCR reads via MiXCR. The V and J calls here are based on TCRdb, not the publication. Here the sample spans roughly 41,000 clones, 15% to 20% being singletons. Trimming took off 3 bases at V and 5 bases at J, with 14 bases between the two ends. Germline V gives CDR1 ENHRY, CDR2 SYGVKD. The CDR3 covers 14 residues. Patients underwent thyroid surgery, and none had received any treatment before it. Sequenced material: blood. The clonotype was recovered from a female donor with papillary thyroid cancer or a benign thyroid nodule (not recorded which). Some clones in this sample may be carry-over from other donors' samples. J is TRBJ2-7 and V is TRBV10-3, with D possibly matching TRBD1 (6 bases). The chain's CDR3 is CAISDGTGRDEQYF. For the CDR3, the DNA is TGTGCCATCAGTGACGGTACAGGGCGCGACGAGCAGTACTTC.